This record concerns one T cell receptor beta chain sequence. This receptor's antigen is unknown. No much larger clone exists at a distance of one base, and base qualities are not known. This sample stems from a study of identical twins (dated by TCRdb to 2016 to 2017). Concerning the study at large: The study deep-sequenced TCR alpha and beta repertoires from monozygotic twins, unrelated adults of various ages and cord blood to test whether fetal clonotypes persist. To rule out contamination, the twin experiments were replicated at different times with different library preparation protocols. Study-wide findings and limitations: Compared with coincidental sharing between unrelated individuals, an excess of low generation-probability sequences was observed among out-of-frame TCR alpha sequences shared between twins. Because the same donors could not be followed over many years, the conclusions depended on cross-sectional statistical analysis. The excess sharing between twins in beta out-of-frame sequences was weaker because fewer shared sequences reduced the signal-to-noise ratio. Invariant T cells such as MAIT and iNKT could partly confound zero-insertion analyses, though diverse VJ usage argued against this for most clonotypes. Recombination models systematically underestimated out-of-frame TCR alpha sharing in monozygotic twins but agreed with sharing between unrelated individuals. Abundant cord blood beta clonotypes carried fewer insertions; young adult naive repertoires showed a weaker similar trend, while memory repertoires showed none.

The library was produced with 5' RACE. The run used an Illumina HiSeq 2000. A universal primer binding site was introduced by template switching, and a unique molecular identifier was present in the final cDNA, enabling accurate counting of TCR cDNA molecules. Specific primers in the conserved constant-segment region were used to synthesize first-strand cDNA for TCR alpha and beta chains. To control for contamination, every cDNA library carried two barcodes: a SMART-Mk sample barcode plus Illumina barcodes. Two successive PCR steps introduced TruSeq adapter sequences along with Illumina sample barcodes. The TCR alpha and beta cDNA libraries were sequenced on the Illumina HiSeq platform using custom primers. Per the original workflow: Unique molecular identifiers were extracted from raw reads with MiGEC, and CDR3 positions were determined with MiXCR. Recombination models were inferred per individual with the repgenHMM and IGoR tools using an EM algorithm. The analysis of shared clonotypes was done with the tcR package in R, with sharing normalized by the product of cloneset sizes. To study raw recombination free of thymic and clonal selection effects, out-of-frame nonproductive sequences were analyzed. The public reads were quality trimmed at Q25 with fastp and then assembled into clones with MiXCR by TCRdb, keeping productive beta chains. Rows with one shared CDR3 protein collapse into an entry with the most common genes and DNA. Here the V and J calls rest on TCRdb's processing, not on the authors' analysis. The sample table shows a few hundred thousand distinct CDR3 sequences, and about 8% are seen once. The leading ten clones occupy roughly 3.1% of the sample.

Every donor was a healthy Caucasian. Three pairs of female monozygotic twins, all aged roughly 18 to 29 years, made up the twin cohort. CD4+ and CD8+ T cell populations were isolated with positive isolation kits from Invitrogen. This same sample was also part of a study on yellow fever vaccine responses in identical twins. From the second report: The T cell response to vaccination in identical twins was reported by the authors to appear partly convergent and partly personalized. Focusing on identical twins, the study followed the T cell clones that responded to the vaccine, and did so with precision.

The source is a woman younger than 35 in good health. Sequencing was performed on CD8+ T cells sorted from blood.

The CDR3 here reads CSVRDLYGYTF. The bases are TGCAGCGTCCGGGACCTCTATGGCTACACCTTC. The chain uses TRBV29-1 and TRBJ1-2, and the D gene may be TRBD1, 5 bases matching. The CDR3, from cysteine to phenylalanine, totals 11 residues. CDR3 DNA is the only sequence kept; it has 33 bases, read in frame from the first base. As encoded in the germline V gene, CDR1 is SQVTM while CDR2 is ANQGSEA. V is cut by 6 bases and J by 4 bases, and the space between the germline ends is 9 bases.